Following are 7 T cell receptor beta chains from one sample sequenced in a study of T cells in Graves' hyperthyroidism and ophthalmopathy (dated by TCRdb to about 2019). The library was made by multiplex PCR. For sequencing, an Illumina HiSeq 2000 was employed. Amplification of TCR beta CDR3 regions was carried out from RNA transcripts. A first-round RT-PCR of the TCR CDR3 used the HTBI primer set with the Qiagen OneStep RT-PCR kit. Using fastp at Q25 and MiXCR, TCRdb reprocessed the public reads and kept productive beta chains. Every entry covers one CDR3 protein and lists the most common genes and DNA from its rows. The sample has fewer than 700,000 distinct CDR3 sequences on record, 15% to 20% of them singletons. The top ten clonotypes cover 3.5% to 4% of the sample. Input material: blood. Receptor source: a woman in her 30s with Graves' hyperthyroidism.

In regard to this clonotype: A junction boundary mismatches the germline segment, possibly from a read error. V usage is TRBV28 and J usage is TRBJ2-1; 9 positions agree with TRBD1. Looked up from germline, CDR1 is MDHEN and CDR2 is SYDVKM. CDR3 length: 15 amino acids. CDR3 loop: CASSLQGQGYNGQFF. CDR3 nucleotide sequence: TGTGCCAGCAGTTTGCAGGGACAGGGATACAATGGGCAGTTCTTC.

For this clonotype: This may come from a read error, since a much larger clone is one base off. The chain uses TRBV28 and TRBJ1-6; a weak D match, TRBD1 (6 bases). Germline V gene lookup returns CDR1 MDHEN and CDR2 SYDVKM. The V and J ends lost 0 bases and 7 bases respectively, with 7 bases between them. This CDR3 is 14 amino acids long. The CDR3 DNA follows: TGTGCCAGCAGTTTATGGGGGGCGAATTCACCCCTCCACTTT. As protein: CASSLWGANSPLHF.

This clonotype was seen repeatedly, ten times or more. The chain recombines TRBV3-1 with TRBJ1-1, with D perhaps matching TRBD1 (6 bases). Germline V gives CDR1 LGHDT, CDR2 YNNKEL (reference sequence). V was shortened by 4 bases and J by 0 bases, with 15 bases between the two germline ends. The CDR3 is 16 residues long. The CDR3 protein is CASSPVGAGMNTEAFF. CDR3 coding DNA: TGTGCCAGCAGCCCCGTGGGGGCGGGGATGAACACTGAAGCTTTCTTT.

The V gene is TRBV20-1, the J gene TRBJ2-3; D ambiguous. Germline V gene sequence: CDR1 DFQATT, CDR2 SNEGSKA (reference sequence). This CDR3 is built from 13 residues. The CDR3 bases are TGCAGAACTTACCAGGCTAGCACAGATACGCAGTATTTT. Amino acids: CRTYQASTDTQYF.

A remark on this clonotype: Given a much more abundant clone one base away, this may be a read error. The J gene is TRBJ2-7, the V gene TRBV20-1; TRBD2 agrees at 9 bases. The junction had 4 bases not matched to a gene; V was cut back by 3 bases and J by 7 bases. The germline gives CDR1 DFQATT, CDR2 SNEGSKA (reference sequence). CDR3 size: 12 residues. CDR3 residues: CSARGLALEQYF. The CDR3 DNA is TGCAGTGCTAGGGGACTAGCACTTGAGCAGTACTTC.

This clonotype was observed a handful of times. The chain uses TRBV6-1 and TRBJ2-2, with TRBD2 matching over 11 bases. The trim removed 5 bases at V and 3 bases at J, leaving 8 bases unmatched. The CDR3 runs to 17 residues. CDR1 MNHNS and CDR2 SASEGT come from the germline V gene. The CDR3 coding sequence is TGTGCCAGCAGTTCAACTGGGACTAGCGGTGACACCGGGGAGCTGTTTTTT. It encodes CASSSTGTSGDTGELFF.

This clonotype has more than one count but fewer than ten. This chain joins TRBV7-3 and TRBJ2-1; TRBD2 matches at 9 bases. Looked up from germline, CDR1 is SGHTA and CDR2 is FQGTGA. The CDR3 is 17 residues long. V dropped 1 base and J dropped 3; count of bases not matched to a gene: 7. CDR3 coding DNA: TGTGCCAGCAGCTTAATTCCGGCTAGCGGGAACTACAATGAGCAGTTCTTC. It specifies CASSLIPASGNYNEQFF.